The TCR beta chain described here comes from a study of CD8+CD57+ T cells in acquired aplastic anemia. For the study at large: On average, sorted CD4+ and CD8+ cells gave about 2.9 ug of DNA. Study conclusions and caveats: Significant differences in CD8+ Simpson's diversity were not observed between patients and controls. Found in both controls and patients were 25 to 35 CD8+ CDR3 sequences.

Germline CDR1 is MNHNS and CDR2 is SASEGT. This CDR3 contains 15 residues. V gave up 0 bases and J gave up 5 bases; unmatched junction bases: 3. TCR beta VDJ combinations and CDR3 sequences were profiled from genomic DNA. TCRdb used MiXCR to reprocess the reads, holding one entry per CDR3 protein. Among under 350,000 distinct CDR3 sequences, around three fifths were seen once, and the ten largest hold 1.3%. Only patients with CD8+CD57+ cell expansion on flow cytometry were chosen for sequencing. The sample holds many counts of this clonotype. The target antigen is unknown. The TCR sequence derives from a human donor with aplastic anemia. This chain joins TRBV6-1 and TRBJ1-4; 7 nucleotides match TRBD1. The sample taken for sequencing was sorted CD4+, CD8+, or CD8+CD57+ T cells (not recorded which) from PBMCs. This CDR3 reads CASSEAGGANEKLFF. CDR3 in DNA: TGTGCCAGCAGTGAAGCAGGGGGCGCAAATGAAAAACTGTTTTTT.